These 11 T cell receptor beta chains originate from one sample sequenced in a study of blood T cell repertoires in COVID-19. Data came from immunoSEQ multiplex PCR; TCRdb stores just in-frame clones and leaves some out. The sample records about 140,000 clones, 84% being singletons. The sequenced sample was peripheral blood. The receptors were sampled from a woman aged 80 or over in a cohort sampled during active or convalescent COVID-19.

This chain connects TRBV5-5 to TRBJ2-3, with 14 bases that match TRBD2. The germline gives CDR1 SGHKS, CDR2 YYEKEE (reference sequence). CDR3 length: 18 amino acids. The trim removed 4 bases at V and 0 bases at J, leaving 7 bases unmatched. The DNA for the CDR3 is TGTGCCAGCAGCCAAGGGACTAGCGGGGGCCAAAGCACAGATACGCAGTATTTT. Translation gives CASSQGTSGGQSTDTQYF.

In its sample, this clone was seen a few times. The chain links TRBV11-2 to TRBJ2-3, with 13 bases aligning to TRBD2. Germline V lookup: CDR1 SGHAT, CDR2 FQNNGV. The CDR3 loop spans 18 amino acids. J gave up 8 bases and V 5 bases, and 16 bases lay outside the gene matches. The CDR3 region is CASSKLAGGTLSSGTQYF. The CDR3 DNA reads TGTGCCAGCAGCAAACTAGCGGGGGGGACCCTTTCCAGTGGTACGCAGTATTTT. The whole variable domain, remainder taken from reference TRBV11-2 and TRBJ2-3, is EAGVAQSPRYKIIEKRQSVAFWCNPISGHATLYWYQQILGQGPKLLIQFQNNGVVDDSQLPKDRFSAERLKGVDSTLKIQPAKLEDSAVYLCASSKLAGGTLSSGTQYFGPGTRLTVL.

V usage is TRBV19 and J usage is TRBJ2-7; a possible D gene is TRBD2 (5 bases). CDR1 LNHDA and CDR2 SQIVND come from the germline V gene (reference sequence). The CDR3 has 13 amino acids. V was cut by 4 bases and J by 0 bases, with 7 bases left in between. CDR3 residues: CASSTRDSYEQYV. As DNA, the CDR3 is TGTGCCAGTAGTACCCGGGACTCCTACGAGCAGTACGTC.

This chain connects TRBV14 to TRBJ2-7, with D uncertain. The CDR3 runs 15 residues. V was pared by 0 bases and J by 2 bases, with 11 bases between. Per germline, CDR1 SGHDN and CDR2 FVKESK. CDR3: CASSQEYEVAYEQYF. The CDR3, as DNA: TGTGCCAGCAGCCAAGAATATGAGGTTGCCTACGAGCAGTACTTC. The variable domain in full, with the rest retrieved from reference TRBV14 and TRBJ2-7, is EAGVTQFPSHSVIEKGQTVTLRCDPISGHDNLYWYRRVMGKEIKFLLHFVKESKQDESGMPNNRFLAERTGGTYSTLKVQPAELEDSGVYFCASSQEYEVAYEQYFGPGTRLTVT.

The chain is built from TRBV18 and TRBJ2-3; 8 bases match TRBD1. With 4 bases clipped from V and 1 base from J, the junction kept 4 bases outside the gene matches. Germline V lookup: CDR1 KGHSH, CDR2 LQKENI. The CDR3 consists of 15 residues. CDR3 nucleotides: TGTGCCAGCTCACGAATGACAGGGGGCACAGATACGCAGTATTTT. Its protein is CASSRMTGGTDTQYF.

This chain joins TRBV3-1 (or the pseudogene TRBV3-2) and TRBJ1-3, with TRBD1 as a possible D gene (6 bases). The germline V gene has CDR1 LGHDT and CDR2 YNNKEL (reference sequence). This CDR3 is built from 17 residues. V was clipped by 3 bases and J by 3 bases, with 18 bases between them. This chain's CDR3 is CASSHGSGANRGNTIYF. CDR3 coding DNA: TGTGCCAGCAGCCACGGGTCAGGGGCCAACCGTGGAAACACCATATATTTT.

This clone was counted a single time. The rearrangement links TRBV21-1 to TRBJ2-1; the table's D call, TRBD2, has no DNA check behind it. TRBV21-1 is listed as a pseudogene. The CDR3 loop spans 16 amino acids. The CDR3 bases are TGTGCCAGCAGCAAAGTGGCGGTTTCGGGAGTCAATGAGCAGTTCTTC. It specifies CASSKVAVSGVNEQFF.

This clone has a single count. The rearrangement links TRBV24-1 to TRBJ1-1; tentatively, D is TRBD1 (5 bases). The CDR3 loop spans 13 amino acids. CDR1 KGHDR and CDR2 SFDVKD come from the germline V gene. V dropped 5 bases and J dropped 1 base, with 7 bases sitting between them. CDR3 DNA: TGTGCCACCAGTGCGCAGGGGAACACTGAAGCTTTCTTT. Translation gives CATSAQGNTEAFF.

The genes are TRBV3-1 (or the pseudogene TRBV3-2) and TRBJ1-1, with a weak D call TRBD1 (6 bases). Trimming stripped 5 bases from V and 5 bases from J, with 15 bases between. Per germline, CDR1 LGHDT and CDR2 YNNKEL (reference sequence). This CDR3 has 14 residues. The CDR3 nucleotides read TGTGCCAGCAGCGCAAGTCCAGGGGTGACTGAAGCTTTCTTT. The encoded protein is CASSASPGVTEAFF.

V usage is TRBV18 and J usage is TRBJ1-1, with D unresolved. Germline V lookup: CDR1 KGHSH, CDR2 LQKENI. The V and J ends lost 2 bases and 7 bases respectively, with 8 bases between them. The CDR3 consists of 12 residues. This CDR3 reads CASSPSRGEAFF. In DNA form, the CDR3 reads TGTGCCAGCTCACCATCTCGGGGTGAAGCTTTCTTT. Full variable domain (rest looked up from reference TRBV18 and TRBJ1-1): NAGVMQNPRHLVRRRGQEARLRCSPMKGHSHVYWYRQLPEEGLKFMVYLQKENIIDESGMPKERFSAEFPKEGPSILRIQQVVRGDSAAYFCASSPSRGEAFFGQGTRLTVV.

This chain links TRBV11-2 with TRBJ2-5; TRBD1 is a possible D gene (5 bases). The ends were cut back, 5 bases at V and 2 bases at J, with 15 bases in the middle. Germline loops: CDR1 SGHAT, CDR2 FQNNGV. The length of the CDR3 is 15 residues. CDR3 in amino acids: CASSRLKGIQETQYF. CDR3 bases: TGTGCCAGCAGCCGCCTCAAGGGGATACAAGAGACCCAGTACTTC.